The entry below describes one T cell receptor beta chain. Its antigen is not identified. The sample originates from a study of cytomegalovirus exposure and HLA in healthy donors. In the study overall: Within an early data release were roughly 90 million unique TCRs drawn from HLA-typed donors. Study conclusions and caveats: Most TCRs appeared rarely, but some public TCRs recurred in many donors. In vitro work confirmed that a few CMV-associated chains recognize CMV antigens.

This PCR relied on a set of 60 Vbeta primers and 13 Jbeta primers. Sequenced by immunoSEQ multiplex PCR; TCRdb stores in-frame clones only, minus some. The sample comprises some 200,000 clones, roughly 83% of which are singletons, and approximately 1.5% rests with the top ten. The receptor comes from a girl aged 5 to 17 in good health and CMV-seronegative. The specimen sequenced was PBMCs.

The CDR3 sequence: CAGPSGQNNSPLHF. The CDR3 DNA reads as TGTGCCGGACCGTCGGGACAGAATAATTCACCCCTCCACTTT. The genes are TRBV30 and TRBJ1-6, with 7 bases matching TRBD1. The J segment lost 5 bases and the V segment lost 8 bases, leaving 9 bases of the junction unmatched. Per the germline V gene, CDR1 is GTSNPN and CDR2 is SVGIG (reference sequence). The CDR3 extends over 14 amino acids.